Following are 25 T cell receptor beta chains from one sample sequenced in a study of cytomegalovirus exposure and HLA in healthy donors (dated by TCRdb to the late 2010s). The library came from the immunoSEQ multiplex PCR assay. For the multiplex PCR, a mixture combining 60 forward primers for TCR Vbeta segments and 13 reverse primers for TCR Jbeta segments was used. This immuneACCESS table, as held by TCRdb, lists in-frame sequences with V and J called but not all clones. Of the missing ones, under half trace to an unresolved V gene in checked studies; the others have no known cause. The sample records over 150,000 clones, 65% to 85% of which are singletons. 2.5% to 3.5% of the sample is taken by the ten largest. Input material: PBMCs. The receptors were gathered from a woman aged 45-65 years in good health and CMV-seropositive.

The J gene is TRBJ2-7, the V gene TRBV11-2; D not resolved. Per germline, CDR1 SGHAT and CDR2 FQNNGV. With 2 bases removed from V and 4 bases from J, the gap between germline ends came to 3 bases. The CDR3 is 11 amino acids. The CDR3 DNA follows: TGTGCCAGCAGCTTACAATACGAGCAGTACTTC. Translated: CASSLQYEQYF.

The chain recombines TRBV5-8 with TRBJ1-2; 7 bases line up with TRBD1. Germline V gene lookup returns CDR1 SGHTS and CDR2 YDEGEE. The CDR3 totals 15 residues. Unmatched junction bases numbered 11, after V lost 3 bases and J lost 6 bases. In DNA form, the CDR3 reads TGTGCCAGCAGCTCCGGCAGGGGGAAGTGGGATGGCTACACCTTC. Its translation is CASSSGRGKWDGYTF.

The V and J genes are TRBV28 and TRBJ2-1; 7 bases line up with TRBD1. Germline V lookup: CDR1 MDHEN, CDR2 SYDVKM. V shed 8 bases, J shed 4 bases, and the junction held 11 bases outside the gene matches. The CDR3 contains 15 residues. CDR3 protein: CASRPGAGGYNEQFF. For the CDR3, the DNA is TGTGCCAGCCGGCCCGGGGCAGGGGGTTACAATGAGCAGTTCTTC.

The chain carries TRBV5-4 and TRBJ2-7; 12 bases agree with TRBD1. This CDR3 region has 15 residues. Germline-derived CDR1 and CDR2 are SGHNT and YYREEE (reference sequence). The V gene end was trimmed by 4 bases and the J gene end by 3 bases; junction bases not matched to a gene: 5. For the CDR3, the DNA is TGTGCCAGCAGCCCCGGGACAGGGGGCATCTACGAGCAGTACTTC. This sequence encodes CASSPGTGGIYEQYF.

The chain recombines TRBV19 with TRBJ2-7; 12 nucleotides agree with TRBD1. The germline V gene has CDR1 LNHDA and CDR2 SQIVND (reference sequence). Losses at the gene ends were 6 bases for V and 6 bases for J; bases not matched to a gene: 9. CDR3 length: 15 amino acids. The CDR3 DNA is TGTGCCAGTAGCGTTATGGGACAGGGGGCTTCCGAGCAGTACTTC. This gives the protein CASSVMGQGASEQYF.

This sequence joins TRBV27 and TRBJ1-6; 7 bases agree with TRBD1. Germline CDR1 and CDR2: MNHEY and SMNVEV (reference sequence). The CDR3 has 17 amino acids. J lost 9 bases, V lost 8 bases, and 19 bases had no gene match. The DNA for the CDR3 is TGTGCCAGCGTAACTTTTATACAGGGGAGGAAGGGTTCACCCCTCCACTTT. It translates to CASVTFIQGRKGSPLHF.

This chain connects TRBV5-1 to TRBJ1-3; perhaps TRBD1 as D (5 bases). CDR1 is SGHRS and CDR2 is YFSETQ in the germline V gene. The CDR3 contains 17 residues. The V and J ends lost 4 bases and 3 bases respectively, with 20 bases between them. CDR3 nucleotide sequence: TGCGCCAGCAGCCCGCTTGACAGAGGCGAGTTTGGAAACACCATATATTTT. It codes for CASSPLDRGEFGNTIYF.

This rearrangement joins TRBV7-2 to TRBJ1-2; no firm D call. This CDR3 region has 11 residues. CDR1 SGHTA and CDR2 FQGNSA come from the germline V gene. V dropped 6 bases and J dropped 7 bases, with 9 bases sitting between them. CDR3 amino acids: CASRDLGGYTF. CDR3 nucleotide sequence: TGTGCCAGCAGGGACTTAGGTGGCTACACCTTC.

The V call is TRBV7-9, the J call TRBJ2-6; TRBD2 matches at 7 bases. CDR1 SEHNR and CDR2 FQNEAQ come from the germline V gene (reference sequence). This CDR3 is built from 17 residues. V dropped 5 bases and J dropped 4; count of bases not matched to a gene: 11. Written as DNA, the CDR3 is TGTGCCAGCAGCCAAACCTCCGGGGGGACCGGGGCCAACGTCCTGACTTTC. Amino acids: CASSQTSGGTGANVLTF. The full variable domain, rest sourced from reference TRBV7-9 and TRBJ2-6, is DTGVSQNPRHKITKRGQNVTFRCDPISEHNRLYWYRQTLGQGPEFLTYFQNEAQLEKSRLLSDRFSAERPKGSFSTLEIQRTEQGDSAMYLCASSQTSGGTGANVLTFGAGSRLTVL.

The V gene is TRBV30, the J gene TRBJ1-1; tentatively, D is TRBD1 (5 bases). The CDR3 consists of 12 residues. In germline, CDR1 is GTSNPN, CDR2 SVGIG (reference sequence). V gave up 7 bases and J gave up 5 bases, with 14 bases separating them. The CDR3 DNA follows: TGTGCCTCCGGATTGGGGCGAACTGAAGCTTTCTTT. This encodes CASGLGRTEAFF.

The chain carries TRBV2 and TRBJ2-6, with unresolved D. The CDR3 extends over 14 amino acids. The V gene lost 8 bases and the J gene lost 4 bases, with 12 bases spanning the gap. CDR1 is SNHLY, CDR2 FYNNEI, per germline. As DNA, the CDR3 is TGTGCCAGCTCCCCCTTGAGCGGGGCCAACGTCCTGACTTTC. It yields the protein CASSPLSGANVLTF.

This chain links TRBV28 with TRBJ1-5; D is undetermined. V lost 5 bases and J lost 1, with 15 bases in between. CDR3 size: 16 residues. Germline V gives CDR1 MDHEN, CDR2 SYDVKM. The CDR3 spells CASSRLGRGSNQPQHF. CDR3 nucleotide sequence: TGTGCCAGCAGTCGACTGGGGAGAGGGAGCAATCAGCCCCAGCATTTT.

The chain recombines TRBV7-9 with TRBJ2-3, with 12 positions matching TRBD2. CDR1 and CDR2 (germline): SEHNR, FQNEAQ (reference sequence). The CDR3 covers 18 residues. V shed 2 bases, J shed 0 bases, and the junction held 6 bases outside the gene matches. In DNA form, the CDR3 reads TGTGCCAGCAGCTTAAGGCTAGCGGGAGGGAGGAGCACAGATACGCAGTATTTT. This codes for CASSLRLAGGRSTDTQYF.

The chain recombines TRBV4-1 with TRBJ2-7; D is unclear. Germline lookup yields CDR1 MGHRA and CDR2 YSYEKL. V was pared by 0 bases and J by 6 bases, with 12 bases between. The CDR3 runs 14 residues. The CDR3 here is CASSQDFYTVEQYF. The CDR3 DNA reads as TGCGCCAGCAGCCAAGATTTTTATACAGTCGAGCAGTACTTC.

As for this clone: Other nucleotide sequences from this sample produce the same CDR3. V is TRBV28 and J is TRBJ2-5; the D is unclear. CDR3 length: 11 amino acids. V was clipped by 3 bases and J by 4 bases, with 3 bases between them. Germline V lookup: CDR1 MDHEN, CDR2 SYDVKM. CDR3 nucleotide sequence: TGTGCCAGCAGTTTGAGAGAGACCCAGTACTTC. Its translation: CASSLRETQYF. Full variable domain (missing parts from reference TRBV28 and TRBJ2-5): DVKVTQSSRYLVKRTGEKVFLECVQDMDHENMFWYRQDPGLGLRLIYFSYDVKMKEKGDIPEGYSVSREKKERFSLILESASTNQTSMYLCASSLRETQYFGPGTRLLVL.

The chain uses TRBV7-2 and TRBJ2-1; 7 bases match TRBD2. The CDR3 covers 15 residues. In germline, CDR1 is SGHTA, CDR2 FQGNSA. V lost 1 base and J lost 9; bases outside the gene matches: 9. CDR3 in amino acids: CASSLGGGRGGEQFF. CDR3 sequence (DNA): TGTGCCAGCAGCTTAGGGGGCGGGAGAGGAGGTGAGCAGTTCTTC. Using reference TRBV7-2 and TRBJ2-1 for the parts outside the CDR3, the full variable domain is GAGVSQSPSNKVTEKGKDVELRCDPISGHTALYWYRQSLGQGLEFLIYFQGNSAPDKSGLPSDRFSAERTGGSVSTLTIQRTQQEDSAVYLCASSLGGGRGGEQFFGPGTRLTVL.

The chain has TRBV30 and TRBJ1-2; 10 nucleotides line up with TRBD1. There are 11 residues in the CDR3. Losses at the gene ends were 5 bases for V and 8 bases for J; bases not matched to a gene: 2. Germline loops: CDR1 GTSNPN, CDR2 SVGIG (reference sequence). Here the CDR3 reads CAWGQGGGYTF. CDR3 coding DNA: TGTGCCTGGGGACAGGGGGGAGGCTACACCTTC.

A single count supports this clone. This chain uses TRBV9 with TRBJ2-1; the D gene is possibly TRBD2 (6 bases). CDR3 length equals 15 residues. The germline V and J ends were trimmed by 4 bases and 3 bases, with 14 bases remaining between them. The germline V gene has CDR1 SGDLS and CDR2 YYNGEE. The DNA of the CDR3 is TGTGCCAGCAGCCCCGGGGGTTTAGGCTACAATGAGCAGTTCTTC. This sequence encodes CASSPGGLGYNEQFF.

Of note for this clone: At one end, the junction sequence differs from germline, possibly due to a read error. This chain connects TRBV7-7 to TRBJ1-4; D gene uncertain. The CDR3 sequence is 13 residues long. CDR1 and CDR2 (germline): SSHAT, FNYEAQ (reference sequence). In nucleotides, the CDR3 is TGTGCTAGCAGTCCGCGGCCTAATGAAAAACTGTTTTTT. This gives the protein CASSPRPNEKLFF. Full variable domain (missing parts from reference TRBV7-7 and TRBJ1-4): GAGVSQSPRYKVTKRGQDVTLRCDPISSHATLYWYQQALGQGPEFLTYFNYEAQPDKSGLPSDRFSAERPEGSISTLTIQRTEQRDSAMYRCASSPRPNEKLFFGSGTQLSVL.

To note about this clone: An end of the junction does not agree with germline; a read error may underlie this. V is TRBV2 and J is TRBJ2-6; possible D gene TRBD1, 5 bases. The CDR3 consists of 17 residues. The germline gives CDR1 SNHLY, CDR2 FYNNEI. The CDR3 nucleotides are TGTGCCAGCAGTGAGGGCCCTTTCTACTATGGGGCCAACGGCCTGACTTTC. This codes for CASSEGPFYYGANGLTF.

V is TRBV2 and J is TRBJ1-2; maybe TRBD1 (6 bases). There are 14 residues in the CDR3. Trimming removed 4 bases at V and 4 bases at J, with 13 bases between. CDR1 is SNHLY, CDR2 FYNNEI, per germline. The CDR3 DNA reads TGTGCCAGCAGTGGGACGGGACATTTCTATGGCTACACCTTC. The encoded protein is CASSGTGHFYGYTF.

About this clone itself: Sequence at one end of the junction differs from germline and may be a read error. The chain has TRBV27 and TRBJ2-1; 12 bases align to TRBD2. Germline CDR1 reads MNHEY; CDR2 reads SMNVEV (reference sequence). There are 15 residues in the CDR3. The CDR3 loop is CANSLGLAGKGEQFF. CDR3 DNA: TGTGCCAACAGTTTGGGACTAGCGGGTAAAGGTGAGCAGTTCTTC.

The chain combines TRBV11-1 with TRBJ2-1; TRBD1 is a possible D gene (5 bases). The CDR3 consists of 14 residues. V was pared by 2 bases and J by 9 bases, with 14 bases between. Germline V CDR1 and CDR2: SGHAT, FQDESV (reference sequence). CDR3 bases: TGTGCCAGCAGCTTAACCAGGGTAGGGTTTGAGCAGTTCTTC. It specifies CASSLTRVGFEQFF.

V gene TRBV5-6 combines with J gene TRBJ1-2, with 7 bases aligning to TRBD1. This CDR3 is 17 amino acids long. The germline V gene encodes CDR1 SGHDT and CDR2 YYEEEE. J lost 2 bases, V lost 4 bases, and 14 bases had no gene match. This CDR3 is CASSADRSGSANYGYTF. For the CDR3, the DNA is TGTGCCAGCAGCGCGGACAGGAGTGGATCGGCCAACTATGGCTACACCTTC.

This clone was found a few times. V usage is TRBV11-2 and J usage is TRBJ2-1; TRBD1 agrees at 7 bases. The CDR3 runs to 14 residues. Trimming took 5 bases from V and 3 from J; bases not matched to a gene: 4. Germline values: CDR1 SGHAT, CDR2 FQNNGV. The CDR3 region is CASSRDRDYNEQFF. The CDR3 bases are TGTGCCAGCAGCCGGGACAGAGACTACAATGAGCAGTTCTTC.